This passage covers 2 T cell receptor beta chains from one sample sequenced in a study of shared clonotypes between healthy human individuals. Libraries were prepared by immunoSEQ multiplex PCR; TCRdb keeps only in-frame clonotypes and omits some of them. This sample yields 2 million to 2.5 million clones, of which roughly 94% are seen a single time; 1% to 1.3% belongs to the top ten. Positive CCR7 selection of CD45RO-negative cells yielded the naive CD8 cells, and terminally differentiated effector memory CD45RA+ cells were excluded. Sequenced sample: naive CD8+ T cells sorted from blood. Every receptor here comes from a man between 18 and 29 years old in good health.

For this clone: This CDR3 is also generated by other DNA sequences in the sample. The rearrangement joins TRBV7-2 to TRBJ2-7; 12 bases align to TRBD2. The CDR3 sequence is 14 residues long. Germline CDR1 is SGHTA and CDR2 is FQGNSA. V lost 4 bases to trimming and J lost 3 bases; unmatched junction nucleotides: 1. In nucleotides, the CDR3 is TGTGCCAGCAGCTGGGGACTAGCGGGCTACGAGCAGTACTTC. It yields the protein CASSWGLAGYEQYF.

The chain carries TRBV5-1 and TRBJ2-7; 7 nucleotides match TRBD1. Per the germline V gene, CDR1 is SGHRS and CDR2 is YFSETQ. V lost 0 bases and J lost 2; bases outside the gene matches: 5. The length of the CDR3 is 15 residues. DNA of the CDR3: TGCGCCAGCAGCTTGGCCGGGACAGCGACCTACGAGCAGTACTTC. Translated, it gives CASSLAGTATYEQYF.